This paragraph reports one TCR beta chain. This clone's antigen is unknown. Per-base qualities were not stored, and no clone one base away is much larger. These data are taken from a study of OX40 agonist ivuxolimab in advanced cancers. For the wider study: Ivuxolimab was an agonistic, fully human IgG2 monoclonal antibody directed against OX40 (CD134), a costimulatory receptor. Partial responses were achieved by three dose-escalation patients, of whom one had hepatocellular carcinoma and two had cutaneous melanoma. The paper reports the monotherapy dose-escalation portion (N of about 54 patients) of the phase I ivuxolimab trial. Peripheral TCRbeta sequencing was intended to test whether TCR sequence diversity was altered and clonal T-cell expansion was caused by ivuxolimab. Intravenous ivuxolimab was administered to patients every 2 weeks at six dose levels: 0.01, 0.1, 0.3, 1.5, 3 and 10 mg/kg. A male proportion of approximately 83% and a mean age of approximately 61 years, ranging from about 23 to 90, were recorded for the dose-escalation cohort. Prior anti-PD-1, anti-PD-L1 or anti-CTLA-4 therapy was permitted, and checkpoint inhibitors had been received by more than 35% of dose-escalation patients. Of the 50 to 55 dose-escalation patients, hepatocellular carcinoma was present in roughly 19, melanoma in roughly 15, renal cell carcinoma in 9 and head and neck cancer in 9. General findings and caveats noted by the study authors: After ivuxolimab, expanded clones were on average more numerous among CD8+ T cells than among CD4+ T cells. Which antigens the clonally expanded peripheral T cells were specific for was not determined. At doses from 0.1 to 3.0 mg/kg, clonal expansion was seen in both CD4+ and CD8+ blood T cells between baseline and week 6. Low levels of normalized T-cell clonal expansion were also seen in some patients who did not respond. In partial responders in the 0.1-3.0 mg/kg groups, normalized peripheral clonal expansion was found to be among the lowest, especially among CD8+ T cells.

To sequence the TCRbeta CDR3 region, genomic DNA was isolated from the sorted cells. TCRbeta CDR3 regions were sequenced using the immunoSEQ Assay. In its TCRdb copy, this immuneACCESS table keeps in-frame sequences only and misses some clones. Where compared with another copy, unresolved V genes explain less than half of these, and the others have no known cause. This sample comprises fewer than 85,000 clones, just under 90% of them detected only once. The top ten hold 0.4% to 0.55% of the sample. Patients with autoimmune disease history or receiving systemic immunosuppression were excluded from the trial. In every dose cohort, peripheral blood was drawn for TCR sequencing at baseline, cycle 4 day 1, and cycle 7 day 1. Samples were obtained from an open-label, multicenter, first-in-human phase I dose-escalation trial of ivuxolimab. The trial enrolled adults with locally advanced or metastatic head and neck squamous cell, hepatocellular, melanoma or renal cell carcinoma. CD4+ and CD8+ T cells were sorted separately from peripheral blood before TCR sequencing.

The sample here was CD4+ or CD8+ T cells sorted from blood, taken in a trial of the OX40 agonist ivuxolimab. The origin of this receptor is an adult with an advanced solid tumor such as melanoma, head and neck, liver or kidney cancer.

The CDR3 in this case is CASSPTHVSPYEQYF. The nucleotide sequence is TGTGCCAGCAGTCCGACCCATGTGTCGCCCTACGAGCAGTACTTC. The chain joins TRBV28 to TRBJ2-7; no D gene call is confident. Reading the germline V gene gives CDR1 MDHEN and CDR2 SYDVKM. V is pared back by 5 bases and J by 2 bases, with 16 bases lying between the germline termini. The CDR3, cysteine through phenylalanine, is 15 amino acids long. CDR3 DNA is the only sequence kept; it has 45 bases, read in frame from the first base.